Presented here are 26 T cell receptor beta chains from one specimen sequenced in a study of cytomegalovirus exposure and HLA in healthy donors. Researchers ran the PCR with 60 Vbeta and 13 Jbeta primers. Measured with immunoSEQ multiplex PCR; TCRdb has only the in-frame clones, and not every one. This table has 140,000 to 150,000 clones, approximately 82% appearing once. The sequenced sample consisted of PBMCs. The receptors originated from a woman aged 60-75 years in good health and CMV-seropositive.

The genes are TRBV28 and TRBJ2-7; a weak D match, TRBD2 (6 bases). The CDR3 is 15 amino acids. Trimming pared 6 bases from V and 2 bases from J, leaving 17 bases between. Germline CDR1 MDHEN, CDR2 SYDVKM. Here the CDR3 DNA reads TGTGCCAGCAGCCACCATATGGGAGGCCCCTACGAGCAGTACTTC. This encodes CASSHHMGGPYEQYF.

The chain joins TRBV6-5 to TRBJ2-5; D remains unclear. Germline-derived CDR1 and CDR2 are MNHEY and SVGAGI. CDR3 length: 13 amino acids. V lost 2 bases and J 1 base, leaving 5 bases between the germline ends. CDR3 protein: CASSYARQETQYF. The CDR3 region has the DNA TGTGCCAGCAGTTACGCGCGCCAAGAGACCCAGTACTTC.

V and J are TRBV10-2 and TRBJ1-2, with 7 bases that match TRBD1. The V segment lost 10 bases and the J segment 3 bases; nucleotides outside the gene matches: 11. The CDR3 has 14 residues. Germline-derived CDR1 and CDR2 are WSHSY and SAAADI. The CDR3 spells CATPLPDRDYGYTF. In nucleotides, the CDR3 is TGCGCCACCCCCCTCCCCGACAGGGACTATGGCTACACCTTC.

This clone has a single count. This chain uses TRBV21-1 with TRBJ2-1; TRBD2, the table's D call, was not compared with the DNA. TRBV21-1 is reported as a pseudogene. This CDR3 has 13 amino acids. The CDR3 region is CASSPGKVHEQFF. DNA for the CDR3: TGTGCCAGCAGCCCCGGGAAGGTCCATGAGCAGTTCTTC.

This chain uses TRBV7-2 with TRBJ2-1, with TRBD2 matching 13 bases. The junction had 4 bases not matched to a gene; V was cut back by 3 bases and J by 5 bases. Germline CDR1 reads SGHTA; CDR2 reads FQGNSA. The CDR3 has 16 residues. The CDR3 sequence is CASSFFGTSGDNEQFF. The CDR3 coding sequence is TGTGCCAGCAGCTTCTTCGGGACTAGCGGGGACAATGAGCAGTTCTTC.

The chain combines TRBV27 with TRBJ2-7, with 7 bases matching TRBD1. J was trimmed by 5 bases and V by 5 bases; bases with no gene match: 9. CDR1 and CDR2 (germline): MNHEY, SMNVEV (reference sequence). This CDR3 contains 14 residues. DNA for the CDR3: TGTGCCAGCAGTCCCATCGACAGGGTGGACGAGCAGTACTTC. This translates into CASSPIDRVDEQYF.

This clone appeared a single time. This chain joins TRBV28 and TRBJ2-3; 10 bases match TRBD2. The V gene end was trimmed by 7 bases and the J gene end by 2 bases; junction bases not matched to a gene: 9. CDR3 size: 16 residues. The germline gives CDR1 MDHEN, CDR2 SYDVKM. The CDR3 DNA reads TGTGCCAGCACCCGGACTAGCGGTCTCTACACAGATACGCAGTATTTT. This sequence encodes CASTRTSGLYTDTQYF.

The CDR3 spells CAWSDETNGNTIYF. In DNA, the CDR3 is TGTGCCTGGAGTGATGAGACAAATGGAAACACCATATATTTT. The chain recombines TRBV30 with TRBJ1-3, with no clear D. The CDR3 has 14 residues. Germline V gene lookup returns CDR1 GTSNPN and CDR2 SVGIG (reference sequence). Trimming cost V 1 base and J 3 bases, with 10 bases left between them.

The rearrangement uses TRBV14 and TRBJ2-2, with TRBD2 identical over 7 bases. Germline lookup yields CDR1 SGHDN and CDR2 FVKESK. The CDR3 spans 17 residues. Unmatched junction bases numbered 10, after V lost 0 bases and J lost 6 bases. CDR3 in DNA: TGTGCCAGCAGCCAAGAATTGCAACTAGCGCAGGCCGGGGAGCTGTTTTTT. Its protein is CASSQELQLAQAGELFF.

The chain recombines TRBV7-6 with TRBJ2-2; 7 bases map to TRBD2. The germline V gene encodes CDR1 SGHVS and CDR2 FNYEAQ. The CDR3 is made up of 15 amino acids. Trimming took 4 bases from V and 0 from J; bases not matched to a gene: 2. The CDR3 coding sequence is TGTGCCAGCAGCTCGAGCGGGACGAACACCGGGGAGCTGTTTTTT. Translated, it gives CASSSSGTNTGELFF.

The chain joins TRBV25-1 to TRBJ2-7, with D possibly matching TRBD2 (6 bases). Trimming took 6 bases from V and 0 from J, leaving 18 bases between them. The germline V gene encodes CDR1 MGHDK and CDR2 SYGVNS. CDR3 length: 16 residues. The CDR3 region is CASRRGGADDSYEQYF. The CDR3 DNA is TGTGCCAGCAGAAGGGGAGGAGCGGATGACTCCTACGAGCAGTACTTC.

This chain connects TRBV29-1 to TRBJ2-5; tentatively, D is TRBD1 (6 bases). V lost 2 bases to trimming and J lost 3 bases, with 19 bases between them. This CDR3 has 16 residues. Germline V gene lookup returns CDR1 SQVTM and CDR2 ANQGSEA. CDR3 sequence: CSVESLGGRVEETQYF. The CDR3 nucleotides are TGCAGCGTTGAATCGCTTGGGGGCAGGGTGGAAGAGACCCAGTACTTC.

This chain uses TRBV27 with TRBJ2-7, with 12 bases that match TRBD2. This CDR3 is built from 17 residues. Per germline, CDR1 MNHEY and CDR2 SMNVEV (reference sequence). The J segment lost 1 base and the V segment lost 3 bases, leaving 7 bases of the junction unmatched. The CDR3 loop reads CASSFMASGRGSYEQYF. CDR3 bases: TGTGCCAGCAGTTTCATGGCTAGCGGGAGGGGATCCTACGAGCAGTACTTC.

As DNA, the CDR3 is TGTGCCAGCAGCCGGACTAGTCCCAGCTCCTACGAGCAGTACTTC. This gives the protein CASSRTSPSSYEQYF. The V and J genes are TRBV28 and TRBJ2-7; TRBD2 matches 7 bases. Germline V gene sequence: CDR1 MDHEN, CDR2 SYDVKM. The CDR3 sequence is 15 residues long. J was trimmed by 0 bases and V by 6 bases; bases with no gene match: 8.

The chain has TRBV30 and TRBJ1-1, with D tentatively TRBD1 (5 bases). Germline assignment: CDR1 GTSNPN and CDR2 SVGIG (reference sequence). The ends were cut back, 7 bases at V and 1 base at J, with 13 bases in the middle. This CDR3 has 13 residues. CDR3: CASGEGTNTEAFF. CDR3 DNA sequence: TGTGCCTCGGGGGAGGGGACGAACACTGAAGCTTTCTTT.

The J gene is TRBJ1-3, the V gene TRBV6-6; a possible D gene is TRBD1 (5 bases). This CDR3 contains 15 residues. Germline assignment: CDR1 MNHNY and CDR2 SVGAGI (reference sequence). Trimming pared 7 bases from V and 0 bases from J, leaving 13 bases between. The CDR3 is CASTYVGGSGNTIYF. Written as DNA, the CDR3 is TGTGCCAGCACCTACGTCGGGGGCTCTGGAAACACCATATATTTT.

The chain joins TRBV7-2 to TRBJ2-5; TRBD1 matches at 9 bases. CDR3 length equals 13 residues. The V gene end was trimmed by 8 bases and the J gene end by 2 bases; junction bases not matched to a gene: 3. CDR1 and CDR2 from the germline V gene are SGHTA and FQGNSA. CDR3 protein: CASRGTGQETQYF. The CDR3 nucleotides are TGTGCCAGCCGCGGGACAGGGCAAGAGACCCAGTACTTC. Full variable domain (remainder filled in from reference TRBV7-2 and TRBJ2-5): GAGVSQSPSNKVTEKGKDVELRCDPISGHTALYWYRQSLGQGLEFLIYFQGNSAPDKSGLPSDRFSAERTGGSVSTLTIQRTQQEDSAVYLCASRGTGQETQYFGPGTRLLVL.

This clone was observed once. The chain joins TRBV12-2 to TRBJ2-3; the table names TRBD2, a call not compared with the DNA. TRBV12-2 is a known pseudogene. CDR3 length equals 16 residues. The CDR3 sequence: CASRPSSGRGTDTQYF. CDR3 DNA: TGTGCAAGTCGTCCTTCTAGCGGGAGGGGTACAGATACGCAGTATTTT.

The rearrangement joins TRBV11-2 to TRBJ2-1; 10 bases agree with TRBD2. V was pared by 0 bases and J by 8 bases, with 4 bases of the junction left unmatched. The CDR3 sequence is 15 residues long. The germline V gene has CDR1 SGHAT and CDR2 FQNNGV. The CDR3 DNA reads TGTGCCAGCAGCTTAGAGTCTAGCGGGAGCTATGAGCAGTTCTTC. This translates into CASSLESSGSYEQFF.

The chain is built from TRBV5-1 and TRBJ2-1; weak D call: TRBD1 (6 bases). The germline CDR1 and CDR2 sequences are SGHRS and YFSETQ. The CDR3 spans 15 residues. The V end lost 4 bases, the J end lost 9 bases, and 20 bases lay between the germline ends. The CDR3 bases are TGCGCCAGCAGCCTCAGACAGGCGCTCGGCATTGAGCAGTTCTTC. It encodes CASSLRQALGIEQFF.

This clone was observed once. The rearrangement uses TRBV4-1 and TRBJ1-1, with a weak D call TRBD1 (5 bases). This CDR3 spans 14 amino acids. V was pared by 3 bases and J by 0 bases, with 8 bases between. Per the germline V gene, CDR1 is MGHRA and CDR2 is YSYEKL. This chain's CDR3 is CASSQGGMNTEAFF. The CDR3 region has the DNA TGCGCCAGCAGCCAGGGGGGGATGAACACTGAAGCTTTCTTT.

This clone was seen just once. The chain uses TRBV10-3 and TRBJ2-7; 11 bases are shared with TRBD2. The length of the CDR3 is 16 residues. The V segment lost 0 bases and the J segment 6 bases; nucleotides outside the gene matches: 7. Germline V CDR1 and CDR2: ENHRY, SYGVKD. DNA of the CDR3: TGTGCCATCAGTGAGTCGCTAGCGGGAGGAGGGGTCGAGCAGTACTTC. Encoded protein: CAISESLAGGGVEQYF.

The gene calls are TRBV4-1 and TRBJ2-2; weak D call: TRBD1 (5 bases). Germline V gene data show CDR1 as MGHRA and CDR2 as YSYEKL. Trimming removed 0 bases at V and 1 base at J, with 9 bases between. The CDR3 has 16 residues. CDR3 in DNA: TGCGCCAGCAGCCAAGAGGCAGGGATGAACACCGGGGAGCTGTTTTTT. This gives the protein CASSQEAGMNTGELFF.

The rearrangement uses TRBV4-1 and TRBJ2-5; 8 bases fit TRBD2. The junction had 11 bases not matched to a gene; V was cut back by 4 bases and J by 4 bases. CDR3 size: 16 residues. Germline CDR1 and CDR2: MGHRA and YSYEKL. The CDR3 nucleotides read TGCGCCAGCAGCCGATTTCCCGGGAGGGGTTTAGAGACCCAGTACTTC. Translating it yields CASSRFPGRGLETQYF.

The gene calls are TRBV6-5 and TRBJ2-3; possibly TRBD2 for D (6 bases). Trimming removed 2 bases at V and 4 bases at J, with 16 bases between. Per germline, CDR1 MNHEY and CDR2 SVGAGI. The CDR3 consists of 16 residues. The CDR3, as DNA: TGTGCCAGCAGTTACGCCTCCGGGGGTCCCGCAGATACGCAGTATTTT. Protein: CASSYASGGPADTQYF.

The chain couples TRBV30 to TRBJ2-6; D possibly corresponds to TRBD1 (6 bases). Trimming left V 0 bases short and J 4 bases short, with 10 bases between. Germline V gene sequence: CDR1 GTSNPN, CDR2 SVGIG (reference sequence). The CDR3 totals 15 residues. CDR3 loop: CAWSVQGAGANVLTF. The DNA of the CDR3 is TGTGCCTGGAGTGTACAGGGAGCCGGGGCCAACGTCCTGACTTTC.